The next 10 T cell receptor beta chains were all read from a single sample in a study of T-cell memory formation after mild COVID-19. TCRdb re-called the 5' RACE reads through MiXCR, storing one row per CDR3 protein. The profile shows 580,000 or so distinct CDR3 sequences, around 16% of them singletons. The sample consisted of PBMCs or a T cell subset sorted from them (not recorded which). Receptors originate from an adult woman who had mild COVID-19 (a few samples of this study predate the infection). Cell type and time point are not known.

This clonotype was picked up a small number of times. The V gene is TRBV5-1, the J gene TRBJ2-4, with 9 bases that match TRBD1. Germline assignment: CDR1 SGHRS and CDR2 YFSETQ. There are 16 residues in the CDR3. J was trimmed by 8 bases and V by 3 bases; bases with no gene match: 12. The chain's CDR3 is CASSSKGQGRVDIQYF. The CDR3 DNA is TGCGCCAGCAGCTCCAAGGGACAGGGTAGGGTAGACATTCAGTACTTC.

V gene TRBV2 combines with J gene TRBJ2-1; D gene unclear. Trimming stripped 0 bases from V and 6 bases from J, with 15 bases between. Germline V gene sequence: CDR1 SNHLY, CDR2 FYNNEI. The CDR3 totals 16 residues. The CDR3 DNA reads TGTGCCAGCAGTGAAGCGCTGCTAGTACCCAGCAATGAGCAGTTCTTC. Translation gives CASSEALLVPSNEQFF.

In its sample, this clonotype was seen many times. The chain combines TRBV7-6 with TRBJ2-1, with 13 bases matching TRBD2. With 2 bases clipped from V and 9 bases from J, the junction kept 13 bases outside the gene matches. The germline CDR1 and CDR2 sequences are SGHVS and FNYEAQ. The CDR3 is 18 residues long. CDR3 loop: CASSLTLMTSGGRAEQFF. Written as DNA, the CDR3 is TGTGCCAGCAGCTTAACACTAATGACTAGCGGGGGGAGGGCTGAGCAGTTCTTC.

This clonotype was seen more than once but under ten times. The chain carries TRBV12-3 or TRBV12-4 and TRBJ1-6, with D hard to call. Trimming removed 4 bases from V and 8 bases from J, with 9 bases in between. The CDR3 sequence is 13 residues long. This CDR3 is CASSSLYHSPLHF. The CDR3 DNA sequence: TGTGCCAGCAGTTCACTCTACCATTCACCCCTCCACTTT.

This clonotype has a handful of counts. The chain employs TRBV20-1 and TRBJ2-3, with 12 bases matching TRBD2. Germline V gene lookup returns CDR1 DFQATT and CDR2 SNEGSKA (reference sequence). The CDR3 consists of 17 residues. The J segment lost 6 bases and the V segment lost 0 bases, leaving 10 bases of the junction unmatched. CDR3 in DNA: TGCAGTGCTAGAGATCTTGAGACTAGCGGGAGAACCGATACGCAGTATTTT. Amino acids: CSARDLETSGRTDTQYF.

Written as DNA, the CDR3 is TGTGCCAGCAGCCCACCGGGGCTTGGCTACACCTTC. Amino acids: CASSPPGLGYTF. This chain connects TRBV7-2 to TRBJ1-2, with D perhaps TRBD1 (5 bases). Deletions cut 5 bases from V and 7 bases from J, with 11 bases between. Germline V gene sequence: CDR1 SGHTA, CDR2 FQGNSA. The CDR3 totals 12 residues.

V and J are TRBV6-4 and TRBJ1-2; D is uncertain. V was shortened by 0 bases and J by 0 bases, with 8 bases between the two germline ends. The CDR3 has 15 amino acids. Germline CDR1 reads MRHNA; CDR2 reads SNTAGT. The CDR3 DNA reads as TGTGCCAGCAGTGACTCGAGCAGTGCTAACTATGGCTACACCTTC. The encoded protein is CASSDSSSANYGYTF.

The J gene is TRBJ2-2, the V gene TRBV6-2 or TRBV6-3; D possibly corresponds to TRBD1 (5 bases). Germline V lookup: CDR1 MNHEY, CDR2 SVGEGT. This CDR3 has 14 residues. The germline V and J ends were trimmed by 3 bases and 4 bases, with 9 bases remaining between them. The CDR3 loop reads CASSYWTRTGELFF. CDR3 bases: TGTGCCAGCAGTTATTGGACACGCACCGGGGAGCTGTTTTTT.

The chain has TRBV27 and TRBJ2-1, with D perhaps TRBD1 or TRBD2 (5 bases each). Trimming removed 3 bases at V and 4 bases at J, with 10 bases between. The CDR3 runs 14 residues. Germline loops: CDR1 MNHEY, CDR2 SMNVEV (reference sequence). The CDR3 coding sequence is TGTGCCAGCAGTTTTGGGGACCCATACAATGAGCAGTTCTTC. This sequence encodes CASSFGDPYNEQFF.

The gene calls are TRBV4-1 and TRBJ2-5; TRBD2 aligns across 8 bases. The CDR3 is 16 amino acids. Germline values: CDR1 MGHRA, CDR2 YSYEKL. The V and J ends lost 0 bases and 6 bases, in that order; junction bases with no gene match: 9. The DNA of the CDR3 is TGCGCCAGCAGCCAAGATATTGGACTAGCAATGAAGACCCAGTACTTC. Its translation: CASSQDIGLAMKTQYF.